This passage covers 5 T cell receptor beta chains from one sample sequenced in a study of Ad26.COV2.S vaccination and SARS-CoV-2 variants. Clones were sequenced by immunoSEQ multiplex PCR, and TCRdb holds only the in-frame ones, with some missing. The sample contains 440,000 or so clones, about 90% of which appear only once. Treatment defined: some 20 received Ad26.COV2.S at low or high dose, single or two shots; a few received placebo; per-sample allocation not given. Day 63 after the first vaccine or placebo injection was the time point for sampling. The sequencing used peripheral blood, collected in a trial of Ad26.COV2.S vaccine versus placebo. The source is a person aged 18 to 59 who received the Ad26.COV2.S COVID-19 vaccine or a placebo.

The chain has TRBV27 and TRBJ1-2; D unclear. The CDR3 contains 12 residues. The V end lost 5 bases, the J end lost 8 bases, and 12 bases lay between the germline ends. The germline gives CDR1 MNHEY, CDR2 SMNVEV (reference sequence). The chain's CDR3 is CASSPSGLGYTF. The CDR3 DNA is TGTGCCAGCAGTCCATCCGGGTTGGGCTACACCTTC.

CDR3 sequence: CASSFGQYSYNEQFF. DNA of the CDR3: TGTGCCAGCAGCTTCGGACAGTACTCCTACAATGAGCAGTTCTTC. The chain carries TRBV13 and TRBJ2-1; perhaps TRBD1 as D (6 bases). V shed 3 bases and J shed 0 bases, with 9 bases lying between them. The CDR3 has 15 residues. Germline loops: CDR1 PRHDT, CDR2 FYEKMQ (reference sequence). The full variable domain, in which reference TRBV13 and TRBJ2-1 provide the parts outside the CDR3, is AAGVIQSPRHLIKEKRETATLKCYPIPRHDTVYWYQQGPGQDPQFLISFYEKMQSDKGSIPDRFSAQQFSDYHSELNMSSLELGDSALYFCASSFGQYSYNEQFFGPGTRLTVL.

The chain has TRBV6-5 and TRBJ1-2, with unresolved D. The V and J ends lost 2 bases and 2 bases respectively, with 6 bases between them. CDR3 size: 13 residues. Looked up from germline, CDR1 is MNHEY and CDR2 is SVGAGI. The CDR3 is CASSYGQNYGYTF. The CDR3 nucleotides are TGTGCCAGCAGTTACGGGCAGAACTATGGCTACACCTTC.

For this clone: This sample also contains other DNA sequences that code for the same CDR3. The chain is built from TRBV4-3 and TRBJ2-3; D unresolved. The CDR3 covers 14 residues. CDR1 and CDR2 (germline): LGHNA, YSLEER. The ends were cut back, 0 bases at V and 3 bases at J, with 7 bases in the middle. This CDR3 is CASSQEGRTDTQYF. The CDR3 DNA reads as TGCGCCAGCAGCCAAGAGGGCAGAACAGATACGCAGTATTTT.

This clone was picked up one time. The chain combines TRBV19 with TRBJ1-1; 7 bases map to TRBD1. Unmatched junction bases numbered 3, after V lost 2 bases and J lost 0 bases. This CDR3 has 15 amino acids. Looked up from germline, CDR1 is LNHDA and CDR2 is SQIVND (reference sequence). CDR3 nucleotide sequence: TGTGCCAGTAGTATACTCGGACAGGTGAACACTGAAGCTTTCTTT. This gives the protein CASSILGQVNTEAFF.